This entry describes one TCR beta chain. Its antigen is not known. CDR1 MGHDK and CDR2 SYGVNS come from the germline V gene. The CDR3 is made up of 13 amino acids. The V gene lost 8 bases and the J gene lost 7 bases, with 17 bases spanning the gap. This sample was taken from a study of siplizumab effects on memory and regulatory T cells. General study points: Whether proliferating Tregs in siplizumab cultures suppress was not functionally confirmed. Under siplizumab, alloreactive sequences traced to unstimulated CD4+ memory cells were significantly reduced. Siplizumab gave mappable alloreactive CD4+ clones an average Treg-derived fraction of around 70%, against around 27% in controls.

Method: immunoSEQ multiplex PCR; TCRdb's copy keeps in-frame clones and lacks some. The repertoire holds around 100,000 clones, with approximately 91% as singletons. This TCR was sampled from a human donor in good health. Input material: CD4+ T cells sorted from blood. This chain links TRBV25-1 with TRBJ1-2; a possible D gene is TRBD1 (5 bases). CDR3 region: CASHQPGQGGYTF. In DNA form, the CDR3 reads TGTGCCAGCCACCAGCCCGGGCAGGGTGGCTACACCTTC.